The rows below give T cell receptor beta chains drawn from one sample of a study of early T cells in non-severe SARS-CoV-2 infection. TCRdb processed the 5' RACE reads anew with MiXCR; each CDR3 protein has one entry. The sample has fewer than 55,000 distinct CDR3 sequences, 7% to 10% seen once. Sequenced material: whole blood. The receptors here all came from an adult who was a healthcare worker with PCR-confirmed SARS-CoV-2 infection or an uninfected control (not recorded which). Each CDR3 is given with its conserved first and last residue. The D gene is left open where the match is weak. Size is stated for part of the rows, as once, few or many counts, or as a class when the clone is expanded.

D gene: .
J gene: TRBJ2-3
V gene: TRBV4-2
clone size: many
CDR3 DNA: TGTGCCAGCAGCCAAGAGCCAGGCACAGATACGCAGTATTTT
CDR3 protein: CASSQEPGTDTQYF

D gene: .
J gene: TRBJ2-3
V gene: TRBV7-2
clone size: few
CDR3 DNA: TGTGCCAGCGAGAGGAGGGCCGGTACAGATACGCAGTATTTT
CDR3 protein: CASERRAGTDTQYF

D gene: .
J gene: TRBJ2-1
V gene: TRBV6-2/TRBV6-3
clone size: many
CDR3 DNA: TGTGCCAGCTCCCCACTACTAGGTCGTTACAATGAGCAGTTCTTC
CDR3 protein: CASSPLLGRYNEQFF

D gene: .
J gene: TRBJ2-1
V gene: TRBV6-5
clone size: few
CDR3 DNA: TGTGCCAGCAGTTACTCCGGTGAGCAGTTCTTC
CDR3 protein: CASSYSGEQFF

D gene: .
J gene: TRBJ1-1
V gene: TRBV12-3/TRBV12-4
clone size: .
CDR3 DNA: TGTGCCAGCAGTTCGGGACCTCGGAGGAGCACTGAAGCTTTCTTT
CDR3 protein: CASSSGPRRSTEAFF

D gene: TRBD2
J gene: TRBJ2-3
V gene: TRBV19
clone size: .
CDR3 DNA: TGTGCCAGTAGTGTTCAGCGGGGGGGGACAGATACGCAGTATTTT
CDR3 protein: CASSVQRGGTDTQYF

D gene: .
J gene: TRBJ2-2
V gene: TRBV6-2/TRBV6-3
clone size: many
CDR3 DNA: TGTGCCAGCAGGGGGATTGTCGGGGAGCTGTTTTTT
CDR3 protein: CASRGIVGELFF

D gene: TRBD2
J gene: TRBJ2-1
V gene: TRBV6-6
clone size: .
CDR3 DNA: TGTGCCAGCAGTTACACGGGACTAGCGGGAGCTGGCGTCGATGAGCAGTTCTTC
CDR3 protein: CASSYTGLAGAGVDEQFF

D gene: TRBD2
J gene: TRBJ2-1
V gene: TRBV6-1
clone size: .
CDR3 DNA: TGTGCCAGCAGTGAAGCAGGGACTAGCGGGGGGCCCAAATTCTTC
CDR3 protein: CASSEAGTSGGPKFF

D gene: .
J gene: TRBJ1-3
V gene: TRBV4-2
clone size: many
CDR3 DNA: TGTGCCAGCAGCCAAGTTCCGGGATTTACTCTTGACTACACCATATATTTT
CDR3 protein: CASSQVPGFTLDYTIYF

D gene: .
J gene: TRBJ2-7
V gene: TRBV29-1
clone size: .
CDR3 DNA: TGCAGCGTTGAAGTCGGTCACAGGCCCGAGCAGTACTTC
CDR3 protein: CSVEVGHRPEQYF

D gene: .
J gene: TRBJ1-2
V gene: TRBV30
clone size: .
CDR3 DNA: TGTGCCTGGAGCGAAAAAATTCGGGGCTATGGCTACACCTTC
CDR3 protein: CAWSEKIRGYGYTF

D gene: .
J gene: TRBJ2-3
V gene: TRBV29-1
clone size: few
CDR3 DNA: TGCAGCGCCGACGGGGCCCCCGGATCAGATACGCAGTATTTT
CDR3 protein: CSADGAPGSDTQYF

D gene: .
J gene: TRBJ1-4
V gene: TRBV6-5
clone size: .
CDR3 DNA: TGTGCCAGCAGTTACTCGATTGGTGAAAAACTGTTTTTT
CDR3 protein: CASSYSIGEKLFF

D gene: TRBD1
J gene: TRBJ1-4
V gene: TRBV10-2
clone size: many
CDR3 DNA: TGCGCCAGCAGTGACCTGACAGGGCAAGGAAAACTGTTTTTT
CDR3 protein: CASSDLTGQGKLFF

D gene: .
J gene: TRBJ2-1
V gene: TRBV5-4
clone size: many
CDR3 DNA: TGTGCCAGCAGCCTGGAGGGGCTAGCCGCCAATGAGCAGTTCTTC
CDR3 protein: CASSLEGLAANEQFF

D gene: TRBD1
J gene: TRBJ1-4
V gene: TRBV7-9
clone size: few
CDR3 DNA: TGTGCCAGCAGCTCCAAGGACAGGGCAGATGAAAAACTGTTTTTT
CDR3 protein: CASSSKDRADEKLFF

D gene: TRBD1
J gene: TRBJ2-3
V gene: TRBV11-2
clone size: many
CDR3 DNA: TGTGCCAGCAGCTTAGACCCGGGACAGACAGATACGCAGTATTTT
CDR3 protein: CASSLDPGQTDTQYF

D gene: .
J gene: TRBJ1-2
V gene: TRBV7-2
clone size: many
CDR3 DNA: TGTGCCAGCAGCGAATCCGGGATCTCGACCACGGATGGCTACACCTTC
CDR3 protein: CASSESGISTTDGYTF

D gene: TRBD1
J gene: TRBJ2-4
V gene: TRBV3-1
clone size: many
CDR3 DNA: TGTGCCAGCAGCCCCTGGGACAGGGGCAAAAACATTCAGTACTTC
CDR3 protein: CASSPWDRGKNIQYF

D gene: .
J gene: TRBJ1-1
V gene: TRBV15
clone size: many
CDR3 DNA: TGTGCCACCAGCAGAGGTACGAACACTGAAGCTTTCTTT
CDR3 protein: CATSRGTNTEAFF

D gene: .
J gene: TRBJ2-3
V gene: TRBV5-1
clone size: many
CDR3 DNA: TGCGCCAGCAGCTTGACAGGGATCGCGGCAGATACGCAGTATTTT
CDR3 protein: CASSLTGIAADTQYF

D gene: TRBD1
J gene: TRBJ2-7
V gene: TRBV6-5
clone size: many
CDR3 DNA: TGTGCCAGCAGACTTGGACAGGGGGTGGACGAGCAGTACTTC
CDR3 protein: CASRLGQGVDEQYF

D gene: .
J gene: TRBJ2-2
V gene: TRBV5-4
clone size: many
CDR3 DNA: TGTGCCAGCAGTGGACGCTCGAACACCGGGGAGCTGTTTTTT
CDR3 protein: CASSGRSNTGELFF

D gene: .
J gene: TRBJ1-4
V gene: TRBV29-1
clone size: few
CDR3 DNA: TGCAGCGTTTACGAAAAACTGTTTTTT
CDR3 protein: CSVYEKLFF

D gene: TRBD2
J gene: TRBJ2-1
V gene: TRBV6-5
clone size: .
CDR3 DNA: TGTGCCAGCAGTCCTGATAGCGGGAGTTACAATGAGCAGTTCTTC
CDR3 protein: CASSPDSGSYNEQFF

D gene: .
J gene: TRBJ2-1
V gene: TRBV12-3/TRBV12-4
clone size: many
CDR3 DNA: TGTGCCAGCAGTTGGGGCGGGCCCAACAATGAGCAGTTCTTC
CDR3 protein: CASSWGGPNNEQFF

D gene: TRBD1
J gene: TRBJ2-3
V gene: TRBV11-2
clone size: many
CDR3 DNA: TGTGCCAGCAGCGACCCCCGGACAGGCCGAAGCACAGATACGCAGTATTTT
CDR3 protein: CASSDPRTGRSTDTQYF

D gene: TRBD2
J gene: TRBJ2-7
V gene: TRBV20-1
clone size: .
CDR3 DNA: TGCAGTGCTAGAGAAAATTCGGGGGGCGAGCAGTACTTC
CDR3 protein: CSARENSGGEQYF

D gene: .
J gene: TRBJ2-1
V gene: TRBV7-9
clone size: .
CDR3 DNA: TGTGCCAGCAGCTTAGTGGGGACACACAATGAGCAGTTCTTC
CDR3 protein: CASSLVGTHNEQFF

D gene: .
J gene: TRBJ2-5
V gene: TRBV12-3/TRBV12-4
clone size: .
CDR3 DNA: TGTGCCAGCAGAAACGCGGGACACCCGGGGGAAGAGACCCAGTACTTC
CDR3 protein: CASRNAGHPGEETQYF

D gene: .
J gene: TRBJ1-2
V gene: TRBV9
clone size: many
CDR3 DNA: TGTGCCAGCAGCGTAGCACCCTCACAGGGAGCTAACTATGGCTACACCTTC
CDR3 protein: CASSVAPSQGANYGYTF

D gene: TRBD1
J gene: TRBJ1-6
V gene: TRBV6-1
clone size: many
CDR3 DNA: TGTGCCAGCAGTGCCGACTGGACAGGGTATAATTCACCCCTCCACTTT
CDR3 protein: CASSADWTGYNSPLHF

D gene: .
J gene: TRBJ2-3
V gene: TRBV4-3
clone size: few
CDR3 DNA: TGCGCCAGCAGCCAAGAGGCCCTGGCTAGCACAGATACGCAGTATTTT
CDR3 protein: CASSQEALASTDTQYF

D gene: .
J gene: TRBJ2-3
V gene: TRBV6-5
clone size: .
CDR3 DNA: TGTGCCAGCAGTCCGACGCGCCTTAGGGATACGCAGTATTTT
CDR3 protein: CASSPTRLRDTQYF

D gene: .
J gene: TRBJ2-1
V gene: TRBV9
clone size: many
CDR3 DNA: TGTGCCAGCAGCGTTCTAGCCGATGAGCAGTTCTTC
CDR3 protein: CASSVLADEQFF

D gene: TRBD2
J gene: TRBJ2-3
V gene: TRBV5-1
clone size: many
CDR3 DNA: TGCGCCAGCAGCTTTGGGCTAGCGGACTTATTTAGCACAGATACGCAGTATTTT
CDR3 protein: CASSFGLADLFSTDTQYF

D gene: TRBD1
J gene: TRBJ1-2
V gene: TRBV9
clone size: many
CDR3 DNA: TGTGCCAGCAGCGAAAGCCCCCGGGACAGGGGGAATTATGGCTACACCTTC
CDR3 protein: CASSESPRDRGNYGYTF

D gene: .
J gene: TRBJ2-3
V gene: TRBV20-1
clone size: .
CDR3 DNA: TGCAGTGCTAGGGACCCGACCCCCGGGGTGGGAGATACGCAGTATTTT
CDR3 protein: CSARDPTPGVGDTQYF

D gene: TRBD1
J gene: TRBJ2-4
V gene: TRBV6-2/TRBV6-3
clone size: many
CDR3 DNA: TGTGCCAGCAGTAAGGACAGGATACTAGCCAAAAACATTCAGTACTTC
CDR3 protein: CASSKDRILAKNIQYF

D gene: TRBD1
J gene: TRBJ1-5
V gene: TRBV19
clone size: few
CDR3 DNA: TGTGCCAGTAGTAAGACAGGGTTCAATCAGCCCCAGCATTTT
CDR3 protein: CASSKTGFNQPQHF

D gene: TRBD2
J gene: TRBJ2-2
V gene: TRBV7-3
clone size: .
CDR3 DNA: TGTGCCAGCAGCCTTAGCGGGGGGAGCACCGGGGAGCTGTTTTTT
CDR3 protein: CASSLSGGSTGELFF

D gene: TRBD2
J gene: TRBJ2-7
V gene: TRBV5-1
clone size: many
CDR3 DNA: TGCGCCAGCAGCTTAGGCGGGACTAGCGGCAACTACGAGCAGTACTTC
CDR3 protein: CASSLGGTSGNYEQYF

D gene: .
J gene: TRBJ2-2
V gene: TRBV18
clone size: medium-sized
CDR3 DNA: TGTGCCAGCTCGTCGGAAATACAGTTTCCCGGGGAGCTGTTTTTT
CDR3 protein: CASSSEIQFPGELFF

D gene: .
J gene: TRBJ1-6
V gene: TRBV7-8
clone size: many
CDR3 DNA: TGTGCCAGCAGCTTAGGGGCGCCGGGTTCACCCCTCCACTTT
CDR3 protein: CASSLGAPGSPLHF

D gene: .
J gene: TRBJ2-1
V gene: TRBV20-1
clone size: few
CDR3 DNA: TGCAGTGCCCAAAGGACGGGGCCCGATCTCTACAATGAGCAGTTCTTC
CDR3 protein: CSAQRTGPDLYNEQFF

D gene: .
J gene: TRBJ1-2
V gene: TRBV9
clone size: many
CDR3 DNA: TGTGCCAGCAGCCCCGCGGGGCAGGGTGGCTATGGCTACACCTTC
CDR3 protein: CASSPAGQGGYGYTF

D gene: TRBD2
J gene: TRBJ2-3
V gene: TRBV7-2
clone size: many
CDR3 DNA: TGTGCCAGCAGCTTGATAGCGGGGGGTCCAGATACGCAGTATTTT
CDR3 protein: CASSLIAGGPDTQYF

D gene: .
J gene: TRBJ2-1
V gene: TRBV4-3
clone size: .
CDR3 DNA: TGCGCCAGCAGCCAAGCCTTGGGGGGTTCCTACAATGAGCAGTTCTTC
CDR3 protein: CASSQALGGSYNEQFF

D gene: .
J gene: TRBJ2-2
V gene: TRBV4-3
clone size: .
CDR3 DNA: TGCGCCAGCAGCCAAGATAGGGGGTGGACCGGGGAGCTGTTTTTT
CDR3 protein: CASSQDRGWTGELFF

D gene: .
J gene: TRBJ1-4
V gene: TRBV7-2
clone size: many
CDR3 DNA: TGTGCCAGCAGCCCTAGATCAACTAATGAAAAACTGTTTTTT
CDR3 protein: CASSPRSTNEKLFF

D gene: .
J gene: TRBJ2-4
V gene: TRBV27
clone size: .
CDR3 DNA: TGTGCCAGCAGTCCCGTCGGACAGAGAGCCAAAAACATTCAGTACTTC
CDR3 protein: CASSPVGQRAKNIQYF

D gene: .
J gene: TRBJ1-1
V gene: TRBV18
clone size: many
CDR3 DNA: TGTGCCAGCTCACCCGAACCCCGGGACGGAGTTTTCTTT
CDR3 protein: CASSPEPRDGVFF

D gene: .
J gene: TRBJ1-5
V gene: TRBV20-1
clone size: few
CDR3 DNA: TGCAGTGCTATACAAGATAGCAATCAGCCCCAGCATTTT
CDR3 protein: CSAIQDSNQPQHF

D gene: .
J gene: TRBJ1-5
V gene: TRBV11-2
clone size: .
CDR3 DNA: TGTGCCAGCAGCTTAGGCAGGAGCAATCAGCCCCAGCATTTT
CDR3 protein: CASSLGRSNQPQHF

D gene: .
J gene: TRBJ2-3
V gene: TRBV7-2
clone size: many
CDR3 DNA: TGTGCCAGCAGCTTAGACAGCGGACTCGGGAATACGCAGTATTTT
CDR3 protein: CASSLDSGLGNTQYF

D gene: .
J gene: TRBJ2-5
V gene: TRBV7-2
clone size: few
CDR3 DNA: TGTGCCAGCAGCCCAGGTCCAGCCCAGTACTTC
CDR3 protein: CASSPGPAQYF